This T cell receptor beta chain was identified during a study of blood T cell repertoires in COVID-19. Background on the study: The study drew acute and convalescent COVID-19 samples from the United States, Italy and Spain. In each case, the material was cDNA or gDNA derived from T cells, B-cell-depleted T cells, or PBMCs.

Between the trimmed V and J ends, which lost 0 bases and 0 bases, there was a span of 9 bases. The germline gives CDR1 LNHNV, CDR2 YYDKDF (reference sequence). The CDR3 spans 17 residues. Sequencing was performed with immunoSEQ multiplex PCR; in TCRdb, only in-frame clones are kept and a portion is missing. Of under 350,000 clones listed, around 86% are singletons. The clonotype was recovered from a man in his 70s with acute or convalescent COVID-19. The sample consisted of peripheral blood. The chain carries TRBV15 and TRBJ2-6; D uncertain. As DNA, the CDR3 is TGTGCCACCAGCAGAGATCAAACGAGCTCTGGGGCCAACGTCCTGACTTTC. This translates into CATSRDQTSSGANVLTF.